A selection of T cell receptor beta chains follows, all from one sample in a study of T-cell memory formation after mild COVID-19. TCRdb used MiXCR to reprocess the 5' RACE reads, holding one entry per CDR3 protein. The sample comprises more than 350,000 distinct CDR3 sequences, around 20% of which are singletons, and around 13% rests with the top ten. Sequenced material: PBMCs or a T cell subset sorted from them (not recorded which). Receptors originate from an adult woman who had mild COVID-19 (a few samples of this study predate the infection). Cell type and time point are not known. Both conserved end residues are part of each CDR3. Fields, in order: clone size, D gene, V gene, J gene, CDR3 protein, CDR3 DNA. The D gene is left open where the match is weak. Part of the rows lack a size; the others show once, few, many or a class for expanded clones.

clone size: .
D gene: .
V gene: TRBV24-1
J gene: TRBJ2-5
CDR3 protein: CATSDLPQGGQETQYF
CDR3 DNA: TGTGCCACCAGTGATTTGCCACAGGGAGGGCAAGAGACCCAGTACTTC

clone size: .
D gene: TRBD2
V gene: TRBV24-1
J gene: TRBJ2-1
CDR3 protein: CATSDLPSGRSYNEQFF
CDR3 DNA: TGTGCCACCAGTGATTTGCCTAGCGGGAGATCCTACAATGAGCAGTTCTTC

clone size: .
D gene: .
V gene: TRBV4-2
J gene: TRBJ2-7
CDR3 protein: CASSQDRGNNEQYF
CDR3 DNA: TGTGCCAGCAGCCAAGATAGGGGGAATAACGAGCAGTACTTC

clone size: few
D gene: .
V gene: TRBV29-1
J gene: TRBJ2-1
CDR3 protein: CSGGSSYNEQFF
CDR3 DNA: TGCAGCGGGGGGAGCTCCTACAATGAGCAGTTCTTC

clone size: many
D gene: .
V gene: TRBV5-1
J gene: TRBJ2-7
CDR3 protein: CASSLVPGVSYEQYF
CDR3 DNA: TGCGCCAGCAGCTTGGTGCCAGGGGTCTCCTACGAGCAGTACTTC

clone size: few
D gene: TRBD2
V gene: TRBV4-2
J gene: TRBJ2-3
CDR3 protein: CASSQDLASGTLRTDTQYF
CDR3 DNA: TGTGCCAGCAGCCAAGACCTAGCTAGCGGGACGCTGAGGACAGATACGCAGTATTTT

clone size: few
D gene: .
V gene: TRBV7-9
J gene: TRBJ1-2
CDR3 protein: CASSFPLTGHYGYTF
CDR3 DNA: TGTGCCAGCAGCTTCCCCCTCACAGGGCACTATGGCTACACCTTC

clone size: .
D gene: .
V gene: TRBV12-3/TRBV12-4
J gene: TRBJ1-1
CDR3 protein: CASSEQGVTEAFF
CDR3 DNA: TGTGCCAGCAGTGAACAGGGAGTCACTGAAGCTTTCTTT

clone size: few
D gene: .
V gene: TRBV29-1
J gene: TRBJ1-3
CDR3 protein: CSVADSGNTIYF
CDR3 DNA: TGCAGCGTTGCTGACTCTGGAAACACCATATATTTT

clone size: .
D gene: .
V gene: TRBV2
J gene: TRBJ2-7
CDR3 protein: CASRAGISYEQYF
CDR3 DNA: TGTGCCAGCAGAGCAGGGATCTCCTACGAGCAGTACTTC